This T cell receptor beta chain emerged from a study of T cells in Graves' hyperthyroidism and ophthalmopathy. At the level of the study: Staff took peripheral blood when the initial diagnosis was made, before any treatment began. The study, taken as a whole, reports: Most thyroid clonotypes with frequency above 0.001 were detected in blood. The model's output predicted ophthalmopathy at a median of roughly 6 months prior to onset.

With regard to this clonotype: What it binds is not known.

Trimming took off 4 bases at V and 3 bases at J, with 19 bases between the two ends. The germline gives CDR1 DFQATT, CDR2 SNEGSKA (reference sequence). This CDR3 contains 15 residues. RNA transcripts gave rise to amplified TCR beta CDR3 regions. When the TCR CDR3 underwent first-round RT-PCR, the HTBI primer set was used. TCRdb analysed the multiplex PCR reads with MiXCR anew, one entry per CDR3 protein. The repertoire holds over 500,000 distinct CDR3 sequences, 15% to 20% seen once, with less than 30% in the top ten. This receptor was obtained from a woman under 40 with Graves' ophthalmopathy. This chain connects TRBV20-1 to TRBJ2-7; possibly TRBD2 for D (7 bases). Specimen: blood. The CDR3 coding sequence is TGCAGTGCTACCCGCGGGGGAGGGGGAGTCTACGAGCAGTACTTC. Protein sequence: CSATRGGGGVYEQYF.